One sample yielded the 12 T cell receptor beta chains listed below, sequenced in a study of blood T cell repertoires in COVID-19. Assay used: immunoSEQ multiplex PCR; TCRdb lists only in-frame clones, some missing. The sample shows about 180,000 clones, approximately 88% of them seen only once. The sample was peripheral blood. The receptors stem from a woman in her twenties or thirties with acute or convalescent COVID-19.

This chain's CDR3 is CASSATGVPDTQYF. CDR3 DNA: TGTGCCAGCAGCGCAACAGGGGTTCCAGATACGCAGTATTTT. The chain links TRBV5-5 to TRBJ2-3; 7 bases are a match to TRBD1. V was pared by 4 bases and J by 4 bases, with 6 bases of the junction left unmatched. CDR1 SGHKS and CDR2 YYEKEE come from the germline V gene (reference sequence). This CDR3 comprises 14 residues.

V is TRBV11-2 and J is TRBJ2-1, with D perhaps TRBD2 (5 bases). Germline-derived CDR1 and CDR2 are SGHAT and FQNNGV. The V gene lost 1 base and the J gene lost 9 bases, with 10 bases spanning the gap. CDR3 size: 13 residues. In DNA, the CDR3 is TGTGCCAGCAGCTTAGCCCGGGATGGTGAGCAGTTCTTC. Its translation: CASSLARDGEQFF.

V is TRBV18 and J is TRBJ2-3, with TRBD2 identical over 7 bases. V shed 3 bases, J shed 8 bases, and the junction held 8 bases outside the gene matches. This CDR3 comprises 14 residues. Germline lookup yields CDR1 KGHSH and CDR2 LQKENI. CDR3 residues: CASSPGLVTSTQYF. The CDR3 DNA is TGTGCCAGCTCACCTGGACTAGTTACCTCTACGCAGTATTTT.

The chain joins TRBV5-4 to TRBJ2-1, with 12 bases that match TRBD1. CDR1 and CDR2 (germline): SGHNT, YYREEE (reference sequence). The CDR3 is 15 residues long. V shed 6 bases and J 2 bases; nucleotides not matched to a gene: 3. CDR3 nucleotide sequence: TGTGCCAGCAAGGGGACAGGGGGCCCCTACAATGAGCAGTTCTTC. Residues: CASKGTGGPYNEQFF.

The V call is TRBV7-9, the J call TRBJ2-3; D is perhaps TRBD2 (5 bases). The CDR3 totals 14 residues. The germline CDR1 and CDR2 sequences are SEHNR and FQNEAQ (reference sequence). Trimming cost V 3 bases and J 2 bases, with 9 bases left between them. CDR3 region: CASSLTGVTDTQYF. The CDR3 nucleotides are TGTGCCAGCAGCTTGACCGGGGTCACAGATACGCAGTATTTT.

This sequence joins TRBV6-5 and TRBJ1-2, with D possibly TRBD1 on 6 matching bases. Trimming stripped 5 bases from V and 5 bases from J, with 12 bases between. Germline V gene lookup returns CDR1 MNHEY and CDR2 SVGAGI. The CDR3 runs 13 residues. The CDR3 loop reads CASSTQGPYGYTF. CDR3 in DNA: TGTGCCAGCAGTACACAGGGCCCTTATGGCTACACCTTC.

The chain couples TRBV7-9 to TRBJ1-1, with D hard to call. Germline V gene lookup returns CDR1 SEHNR and CDR2 FQNEAQ (reference sequence). This CDR3 contains 13 residues. V was pared by 3 bases and J by 2 bases, with 7 bases between. CDR3: CASSFDTNTEAFF. Here the CDR3 DNA reads TGTGCCAGCAGCTTCGACACAAACACTGAAGCTTTCTTT.

V usage is TRBV28 and J usage is TRBJ2-7; TRBD1 agrees at 7 bases. From germline, CDR1 is MDHEN and CDR2 SYDVKM. The CDR3 extends over 15 amino acids. V lost 4 bases, J lost 4 bases, and 10 bases stayed unmatched. This CDR3 reads CASSSGDSISYEQYF. The CDR3 DNA reads as TGTGCCAGCAGTTCAGGGGACAGCATCTCTTACGAGCAGTACTTC.

V is TRBV29-1 and J is TRBJ2-2, with 9 nucleotides matching TRBD1. The V segment lost 4 bases and the J segment 6 bases; nucleotides outside the gene matches: 9. The germline CDR1 and CDR2 sequences are SQVTM and ANQGSEA. The CDR3 is 15 amino acids. The CDR3 DNA reads TGCAGCGTTGCCCCTGGACAGGGGTCGTCCGGGGAGCTGTTTTTT. Amino acids: CSVAPGQGSSGELFF.

The rearrangement joins TRBV28 to TRBJ1-6, with D tentatively TRBD1 (5 bases). Trimming shortened V by 6 bases and J by 8 bases, and 11 bases separated the two germline ends. There are 13 residues in the CDR3. Germline CDR1 is MDHEN and CDR2 is SYDVKM. The CDR3 DNA reads as TGTGCCAGCAGGGGGCAGACGTATTCACCCCTCCACTTT. Its translation: CASRGQTYSPLHF.

The rearrangement joins TRBV18 to TRBJ2-7, with D possibly TRBD1 on 5 matching bases. Germline CDR1 and CDR2: KGHSH and LQKENI. Trimming shortened V by 6 bases and J by 6 bases, and 12 bases separated the two germline ends. CDR3 size: 12 residues. The CDR3 loop reads CASSDTGGEQYF. The CDR3 DNA is TGTGCCAGCTCCGACACAGGTGGCGAGCAGTACTTC.

As to this clone: The same CDR3 also results from other DNA sequences found in this sample. The chain employs TRBV3-1 (or the pseudogene TRBV3-2) and TRBJ2-7; D gene ambiguous. This CDR3 comprises 12 residues. V was cut by 5 bases and J by 4 bases, with 9 bases left in between. Germline V gene data show CDR1 as LGHDT and CDR2 as YNNKEL (reference sequence). CDR3 in DNA: TGTGCCAGCAGCTACTCTTCGTACGAGCAGTACTTC. It codes for CASSYSSYEQYF.